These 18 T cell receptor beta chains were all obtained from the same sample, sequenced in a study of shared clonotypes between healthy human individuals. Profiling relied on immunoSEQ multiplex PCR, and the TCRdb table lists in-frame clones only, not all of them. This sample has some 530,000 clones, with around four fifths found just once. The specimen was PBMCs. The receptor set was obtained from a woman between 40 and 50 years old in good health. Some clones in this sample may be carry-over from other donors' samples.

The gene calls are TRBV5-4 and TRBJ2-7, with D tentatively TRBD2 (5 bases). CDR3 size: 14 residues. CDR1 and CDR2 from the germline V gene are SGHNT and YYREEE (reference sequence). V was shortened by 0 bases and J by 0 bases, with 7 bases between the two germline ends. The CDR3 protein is CASSLDGNSYEQYF. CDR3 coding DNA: TGTGCCAGCAGCTTGGACGGGAACTCCTACGAGCAGTACTTC.

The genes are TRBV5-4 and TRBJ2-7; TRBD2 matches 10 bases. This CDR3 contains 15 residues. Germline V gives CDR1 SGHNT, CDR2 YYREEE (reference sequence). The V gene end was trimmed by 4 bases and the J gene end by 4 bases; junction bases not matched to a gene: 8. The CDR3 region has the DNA TGTGCCAGCAGCGGGGGACTAGCGTTGGGGTACGAGCAGTACTTC. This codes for CASSGGLALGYEQYF.

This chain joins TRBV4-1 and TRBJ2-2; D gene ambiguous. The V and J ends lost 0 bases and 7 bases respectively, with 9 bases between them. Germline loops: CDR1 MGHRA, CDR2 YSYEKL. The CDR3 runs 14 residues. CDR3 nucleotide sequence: TGCGCCAGCAGCCAAGATTCCAAATTCGGGGAGCTGTTTTTT. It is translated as CASSQDSKFGELFF.

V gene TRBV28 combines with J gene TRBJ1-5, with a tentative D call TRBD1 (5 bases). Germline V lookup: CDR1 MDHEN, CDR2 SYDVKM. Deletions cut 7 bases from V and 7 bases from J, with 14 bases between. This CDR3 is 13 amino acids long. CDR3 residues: CASTAGSPQPQHF. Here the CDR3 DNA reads TGTGCCAGCACCGCAGGGTCGCCCCAGCCCCAGCATTTT.

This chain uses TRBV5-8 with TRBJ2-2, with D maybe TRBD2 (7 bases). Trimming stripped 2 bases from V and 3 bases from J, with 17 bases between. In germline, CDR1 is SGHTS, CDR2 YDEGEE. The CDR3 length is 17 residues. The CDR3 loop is CASSFKAGHIYTGELFF. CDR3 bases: TGTGCCAGCAGCTTTAAAGCGGGACACATTTACACCGGGGAGCTGTTTTTT.

Written as DNA, the CDR3 is TGTGCCAGCAGCTCGGACACCACCTTCACTGAAGCTTTCTTT. Its translation is CASSSDTTFTEAFF. This rearrangement joins TRBV5-4 to TRBJ1-1, with D perhaps matching TRBD1 (5 bases). The CDR3 length is 14 residues. Germline loops: CDR1 SGHNT, CDR2 YYREEE (reference sequence). V gave up 3 bases and J gave up 4 bases, with 13 bases separating them.

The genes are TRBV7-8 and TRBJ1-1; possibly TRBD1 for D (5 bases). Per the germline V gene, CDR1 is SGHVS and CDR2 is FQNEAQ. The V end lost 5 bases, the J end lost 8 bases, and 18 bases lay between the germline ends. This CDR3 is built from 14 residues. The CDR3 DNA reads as TGTGCCAGCAGCGCAGCACAGGTGTCGGAGGAAGCTTTCTTT. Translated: CASSAAQVSEEAFF. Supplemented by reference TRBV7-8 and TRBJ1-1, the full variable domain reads GAGVSQSPRYKVAKRGQDVALRCDPISGHVSLFWYQQALGQGPEFLTYFQNEAQLDKSGLPSDRFFAERPEGSVSTLKIQRTQQEDSAVYLCASSAAQVSEEAFFGQGTRLTVV.

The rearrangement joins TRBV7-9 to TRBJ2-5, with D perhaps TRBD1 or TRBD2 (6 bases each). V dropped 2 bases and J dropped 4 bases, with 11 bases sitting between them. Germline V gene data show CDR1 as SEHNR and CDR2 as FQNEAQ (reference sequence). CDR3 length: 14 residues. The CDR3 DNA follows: TGTGCCAGCAGCTTAAATGAGGGGGGAGAGACCCAGTACTTC. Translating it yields CASSLNEGGETQYF.

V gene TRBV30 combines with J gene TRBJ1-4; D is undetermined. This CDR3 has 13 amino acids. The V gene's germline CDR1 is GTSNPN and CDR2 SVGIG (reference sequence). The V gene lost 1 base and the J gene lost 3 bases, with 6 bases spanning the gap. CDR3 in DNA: TGTGCCTGGAGTGGTTTTGCTAATGAAAAACTGTTTTTT. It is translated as CAWSGFANEKLFF. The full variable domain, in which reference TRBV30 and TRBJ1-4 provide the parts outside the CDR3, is SQTIHQWPATLVQPVGSPLSLECTVEGTSNPNLYWYRQAAGRGLQLLFYSVGIGQISSEVPQNLSASRPQDRQFILSSKKLLLSDSGFYLCAWSGFANEKLFFGSGTQLSVL.

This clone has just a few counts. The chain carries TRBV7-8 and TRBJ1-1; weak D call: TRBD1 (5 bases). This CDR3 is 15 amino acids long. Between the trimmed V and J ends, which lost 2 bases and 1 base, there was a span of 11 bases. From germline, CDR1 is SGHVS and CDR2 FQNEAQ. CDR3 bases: TGTGCCAGCAGCTTACGCAGGGTAGGGAACACTGAAGCTTTCTTT. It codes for CASSLRRVGNTEAFF.

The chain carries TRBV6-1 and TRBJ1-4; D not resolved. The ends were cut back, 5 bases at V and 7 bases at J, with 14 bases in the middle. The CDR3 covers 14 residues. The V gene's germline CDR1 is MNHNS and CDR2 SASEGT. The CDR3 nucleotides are TGTGCCAGCAGTCCAGGCTCGAGAGGTGAAAAACTGTTTTTT. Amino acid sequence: CASSPGSRGEKLFF.

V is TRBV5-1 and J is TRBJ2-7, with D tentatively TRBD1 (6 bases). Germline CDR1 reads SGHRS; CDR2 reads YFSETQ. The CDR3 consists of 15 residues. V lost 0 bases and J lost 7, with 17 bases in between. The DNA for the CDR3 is TGCGCCAGCAGCTTGGGAGGGGGAATAATTTCGGAGCAGTACTTC. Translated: CASSLGGGIISEQYF.

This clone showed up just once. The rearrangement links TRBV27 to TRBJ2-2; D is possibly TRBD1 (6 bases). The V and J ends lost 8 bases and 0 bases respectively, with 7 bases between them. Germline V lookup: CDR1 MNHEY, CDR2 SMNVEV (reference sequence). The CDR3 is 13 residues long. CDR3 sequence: CASGQSNTGELFF. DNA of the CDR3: TGTGCCAGCGGACAGTCGAACACCGGGGAGCTGTTTTTT.

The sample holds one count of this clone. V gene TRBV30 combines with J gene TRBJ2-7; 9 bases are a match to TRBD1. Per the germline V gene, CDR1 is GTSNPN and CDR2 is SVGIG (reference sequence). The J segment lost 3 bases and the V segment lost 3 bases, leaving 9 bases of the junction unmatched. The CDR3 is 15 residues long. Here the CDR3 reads CAWRTPGQGGYEQYF. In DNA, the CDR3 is TGTGCCTGGAGAACCCCGGGACAGGGAGGCTACGAGCAGTACTTC.

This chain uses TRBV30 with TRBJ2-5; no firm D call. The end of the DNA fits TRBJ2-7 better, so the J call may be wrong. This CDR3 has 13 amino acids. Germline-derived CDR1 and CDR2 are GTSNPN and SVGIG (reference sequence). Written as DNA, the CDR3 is TGTGCCTGGACCCGACCCCCTTCCTACGAGCAGTACTTC. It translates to CAWTRPPSYEQYF.

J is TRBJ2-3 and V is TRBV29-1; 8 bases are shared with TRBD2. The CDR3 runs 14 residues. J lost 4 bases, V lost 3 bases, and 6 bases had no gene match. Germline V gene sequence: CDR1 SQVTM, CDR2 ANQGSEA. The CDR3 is CSVEAGREADTQYF. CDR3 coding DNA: TGCAGCGTTGAGGCGGGGCGGGAGGCAGATACGCAGTATTTT.

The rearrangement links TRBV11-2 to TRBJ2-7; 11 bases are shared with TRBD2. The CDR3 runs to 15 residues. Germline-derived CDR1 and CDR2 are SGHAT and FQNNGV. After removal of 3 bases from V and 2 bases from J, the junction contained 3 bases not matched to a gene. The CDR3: CASSLELAGAYEQYF. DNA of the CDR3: TGTGCCAGCAGCTTGGAACTAGCGGGAGCCTACGAGCAGTACTTC.

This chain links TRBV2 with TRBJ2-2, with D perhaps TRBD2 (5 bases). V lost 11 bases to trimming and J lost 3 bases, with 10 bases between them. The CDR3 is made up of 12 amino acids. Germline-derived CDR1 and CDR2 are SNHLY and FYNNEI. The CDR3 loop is CAGGWDTGELFF. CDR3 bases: TGTGCCGGAGGCTGGGACACCGGGGAGCTGTTTTTT.